The sequence of this T cell receptor (beta chain) was determined in a study of technical replicates of blood from a handful of donors (dated by TCRdb to the late 2010s). For this clone: Its antigen is unknown. No base-level quality is on record; no much larger clone is a single base apart.

V loses 6 bases at its end and J loses 5 bases; junction bases beyond the gene matches: 9. The CDR3 runs 14 amino acids, cysteine and phenylalanine included. Only the CDR3 region is kept as DNA, spanning 42 bases read in frame from base 1. From a lookup of the germline V gene (reference sequence), CDR1 and CDR2 are LNHDA and SQIVND. Library preparation employed the immunoSEQ multiplex PCR assay. TCRdb limited this immuneACCESS table to in-frame rearrangements with V and J called. A share of clones is missing; checked studies link under half to unresolved V genes, and the rest is unexplained. Across this sample there are just under 60,000 clones, with 91% seen only once. Clones ranked in the top ten supply about 3.9% of the sample.

Sample: PBMCs. This sequence originates from a human donor in good health. Some clones in this sample may be carry-over from other donors' samples. Rearrangement joined TRBV19 to TRBJ1-2; 7 middle bases align to TRBD1. CDR3 protein: CASSTTGVRYGYTF. DNA sequence: TGTGCCAGTAGCACTACAGGGGTTAGGTATGGCTACACCTTC.